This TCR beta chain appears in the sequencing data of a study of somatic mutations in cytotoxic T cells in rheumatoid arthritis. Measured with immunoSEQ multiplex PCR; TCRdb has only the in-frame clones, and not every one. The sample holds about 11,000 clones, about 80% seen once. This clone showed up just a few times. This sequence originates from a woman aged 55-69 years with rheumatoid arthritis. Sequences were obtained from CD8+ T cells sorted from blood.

CDR3 amino acids: CASSQVRGLGLAGVADTQYF. CDR3 DNA sequence: TGCGCCAGCAGCCAAGTACGGGGCTTGGGACTAGCGGGAGTGGCAGATACGCAGTATTTT. The chain carries TRBV4-3 and TRBJ2-3, with 14 nucleotides matching TRBD2. CDR3 size: 20 residues. Trimming cost V 1 base and J 4 bases; bases outside gene matches: 13. Germline CDR1 LGHNA, CDR2 YSLEER.